This T cell receptor beta chain appears in the sequencing data of a study of blood T cell repertoires in COVID-19 (dated by TCRdb to about 2020). Study-level background: Samples from collaborators originated in the United States, Italy and Spain and spanned both the acute and convalescent phases of COVID-19. The prospective study material was composed of cDNA or gDNA derived from T cells, B-cell-depleted T cells, or PBMCs. The samples were drawn from the first 160 participants of the ongoing ImmuneRACE study and from over 950 subjects provided by 6 global collaborators. Sample metadata almost always included a de-identified subject ID, COVID-19 status, age in years and sex. The repertoires were released in a freely available public database meant as a resource for research on the immune response to SARS-CoV-2. Where available, HLA class I and class II types were obtained from metadata supplied by the sample provider rather than from assay-based typing. Deeply sampled blood TCRbeta repertoires from subjects exposed to, actively infected with, or recovered from COVID-19 were included in the dataset. The study at large found these results: How much clinical and demographic metadata was included differed by source and by participant, and the metadata was provided uncurated.

Details on this clone: The specificity of this receptor is unknown. No per-base quality is available; no much larger clone lies one base away.

TCRbeta CDR3 regions were amplified from genomic DNA using the immunoSEQ Assay, a bias-controlled multiplex PCR. In the source study's methods: Nucleated cell counts per sample were estimated from amplification of reference gene primers within the assay. Sequence reads were collapsed and filtered to measure the absolute abundance of every unique TCRbeta CDR3 rearrangement. Productive Simpson clonality was computed per sample as the square root of Simpson's diversity index over productive rearrangements. TCRdb provides this immuneACCESS table in a form limited to in-frame rearrangements. Some clones are lacking; in checked studies, under half of them reflect an unresolved V gene, and why the rest are absent is not known. The V and J calls and clone size come from that table; D and trimming were worked out from the DNA. Recorded for this sample are roughly 50,000 clones; just over 90% of them occurred a single time. Of the sample, about 8.6% falls within the top ten clones.

As encoded in the germline V gene, CDR1 is KGHSH while CDR2 is LQKENI. Inclusive of the bounding cysteine and phenylalanine, the CDR3 is 14 residues long. Only the CDR3 DNA is retained, 42 bases long and in frame from the first base. V has 2 bases trimmed and J has 3 bases trimmed; junction bases matching no gene number 3. The collaborating institutions used their own protocols to collect whole blood in K2EDTA tubes. For TCRbeta analysis, collaborators shipped samples as frozen whole blood, isolated PBMCs, or DNA extracted from either of those sample types. This receptor chain uses TRBV18 and TRBJ2-5, with 7 central nucleotides matching TRBD1. This receptor was identified in a woman between 40 and 55 years old with active COVID-19. Material: peripheral blood. The CDR3 amino acid sequence is: CASSPGQGEETQYF. The nucleotide sequence is TGTGCCAGCTCACCAGGGCAGGGGGAAGAGACCCAGTACTTC. The reference TRBV18 and TRBJ2-5 proteins fill in what lies around the CDR3, so the full variable domain reads NAGVMQNPRHLVRRRGQEARLRCSPMKGHSHVYWYRQLPEEGLKFMVYLQKENIIDESGMPKERFSAEFPKEGPSILRIQQVVRGDSAAYFCASSPGQGEETQYFGPGTRLLVL.